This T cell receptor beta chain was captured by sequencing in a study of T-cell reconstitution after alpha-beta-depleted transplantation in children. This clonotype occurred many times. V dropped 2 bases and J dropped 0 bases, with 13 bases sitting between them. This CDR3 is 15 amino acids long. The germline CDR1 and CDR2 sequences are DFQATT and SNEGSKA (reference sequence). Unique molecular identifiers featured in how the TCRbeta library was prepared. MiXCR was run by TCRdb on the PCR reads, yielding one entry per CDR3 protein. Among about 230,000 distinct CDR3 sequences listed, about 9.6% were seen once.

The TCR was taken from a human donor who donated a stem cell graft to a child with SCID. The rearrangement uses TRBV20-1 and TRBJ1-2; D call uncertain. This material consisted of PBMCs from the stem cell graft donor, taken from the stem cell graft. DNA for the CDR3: TGCAGTGCTAGACCCGAGGACGGGTCTAACTATGGCTACACCTTC. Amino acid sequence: CSARPEDGSNYGYTF.